Shown below are 19 T cell receptor beta chains from a single sample sequenced in a study of beta chain features in type 1 diabetes. The whole isolated RNA underwent reverse transcription, so sequencing captured expressed TCRB transcripts. TCRdb's table, derived via immunoSEQ multiplex PCR, lists solely in-frame clones and lacks some. This table has about 59,000 clones, around three fifths appearing once. Sequenced input: Tregs from blood. These TCRs come from a woman between 18 and 30 years old in good health.

The chain recombines TRBV29-1 with TRBJ1-1, with D uncertain. The V gene's germline CDR1 is SQVTM and CDR2 ANQGSEA. The CDR3 loop spans 14 amino acids. V was shortened by 8 bases and J by 0 bases, with 16 bases between the two germline ends. This chain's CDR3 is CSSSPTTLNTEAFF. In DNA, the CDR3 is TGCAGCTCTTCCCCGACTACTCTGAACACTGAAGCTTTCTTT.

This clone was seen a handful of times. V gene TRBV11-2 combines with J gene TRBJ2-7; 8 nucleotides align to TRBD1. CDR1 is SGHAT, CDR2 FQNNGV, per germline. There are 17 residues in the CDR3. V lost 5 bases to trimming and J lost 2 bases; unmatched junction nucleotides: 14. CDR3 DNA: TGTGCCAGCAGCCCCAACCAGCGGACAGGGCGCCCCTACGAGCAGTACTTC. Translating gives CASSPNQRTGRPYEQYF.

This clone was seen only a few times. The chain uses TRBV11-1 and TRBJ2-2; D possibly corresponds to TRBD2 (6 bases). Deletions cut 5 bases from V and 3 bases from J, with 10 bases between. The CDR3 sequence is 14 residues long. CDR1 and CDR2 (germline): SGHAT, FQDESV (reference sequence). The CDR3 DNA follows: TGTGCCAGCAGCCCCTGGAGGGACACCGGGGAGCTGTTTTTT. Its protein product is CASSPWRDTGELFF.

This clone was picked up a small number of times. The chain links TRBV7-9 to TRBJ2-5; 8 positions agree with TRBD2. CDR3 length equals 15 residues. V dropped 2 bases and J dropped 1; count of bases not matched to a gene: 3. Germline V gene sequence: CDR1 SEHNR, CDR2 FQNEAQ (reference sequence). The CDR3 spells CASSLSAGAQETQYF. The CDR3 DNA reads as TGTGCCAGCAGCTTATCAGCGGGGGCCCAAGAGACCCAGTACTTC. Full variable domain (missing parts from reference TRBV7-9 and TRBJ2-5): DTGVSQNPRHKITKRGQNVTFRCDPISEHNRLYWYRQTLGQGPEFLTYFQNEAQLEKSRLLSDRFSAERPKGSFSTLEIQRTEQGDSAMYLCASSLSAGAQETQYFGPGTRLLVL.

This chain connects TRBV5-3 to TRBJ2-1; TRBD1 might be the D (6 bases). TRBV5-3 is marked as an open reading frame, function uncertain. Trimming pared 2 bases from V and 0 bases from J, leaving 9 bases between. CDR3 size: 15 residues. The CDR3 is CARSFPGHSYNEQFF. DNA of the CDR3: TGTGCCAGAAGCTTCCCGGGACACTCCTACAATGAGCAGTTCTTC.

This chain uses TRBV5-1 with TRBJ1-1; 9 bases match TRBD1. Per germline, CDR1 SGHRS and CDR2 YFSETQ. The CDR3 is made up of 14 amino acids. V shed 3 bases, J shed 5 bases, and the junction held 5 bases outside the gene matches. The CDR3: CASSSVTGGTEAFF. CDR3 DNA sequence: TGCGCCAGCAGCTCGGTGACAGGGGGAACTGAAGCTTTCTTT.

This sequence joins TRBV11-2 and TRBJ2-6; TRBD1 agrees at 8 bases. Trimming at V came to 3 bases and at J to 4 bases, leaving 11 bases not matched to a gene. Germline lookup yields CDR1 SGHAT and CDR2 FQNNGV. The CDR3 has 18 amino acids. The CDR3 DNA follows: TGTGCCAGCAGCTTCCGACAGGGGCGGACGGAAGGGGCCAACGTCCTGACTTTC. Encoded protein: CASSFRQGRTEGANVLTF.

The chain is built from TRBV5-1 and TRBJ2-2; 8 bases agree with TRBD1. CDR3 length: 14 amino acids. CDR1 is SGHRS and CDR2 is YFSETQ in the germline V gene. V lost 6 bases and J lost 4; bases outside the gene matches: 5. CDR3 loop: CASKDRASTGELFF. In nucleotides, the CDR3 is TGCGCCAGCAAGGACAGGGCGAGCACCGGGGAGCTGTTTTTT.

This rearrangement joins TRBV7-9 to TRBJ1-2, with 7 positions matching TRBD1. The CDR3 length is 13 residues. With 2 bases clipped from V and 5 bases from J, the junction kept 2 bases outside the gene matches. In germline, CDR1 is SEHNR, CDR2 FQNEAQ (reference sequence). CDR3 sequence reads: CASSLRQGYGYTF. CDR3 nucleotides: TGTGCCAGCAGCTTAAGACAGGGATATGGCTACACCTTC.

For the CDR3, the DNA is TGTGCCTGGAGTCCGGACTCATATGGCTACACCTTC. Protein product: CAWSPDSYGYTF. The chain couples TRBV30 to TRBJ1-2, with D unclear. CDR1 and CDR2 (germline): GTSNPN, SVGIG (reference sequence). The V end lost 2 bases, the J end lost 5 bases, and 9 bases lay between the germline ends. The CDR3 is 12 amino acids. The full variable domain, rest sourced from reference TRBV30 and TRBJ1-2, is SQTIHQWPATLVQPVGSPLSLECTVEGTSNPNLYWYRQAAGRGLQLLFYSVGIGQISSEVPQNLSASRPQDRQFILSSKKLLLSDSGFYLCAWSPDSYGYTFGSGTRLTVV.

The chain uses TRBV2 and TRBJ1-3; D might be TRBD1 (5 bases). The germline V and J ends were trimmed by 11 bases and 0 bases, with 17 bases remaining between them. This CDR3 spans 15 amino acids. Germline V gene sequence: CDR1 SNHLY, CDR2 FYNNEI. CDR3: CAGSPGLSSGNTIYF. DNA of the CDR3: TGTGCCGGATCACCGGGACTGAGCTCTGGAAACACCATATATTTT.

CDR3 region: CASSFDRGSNYGYTF. For the CDR3, the DNA is TGTGCCAGCAGCTTTGACAGGGGGAGTAACTATGGCTACACCTTC. This chain links TRBV7-9 with TRBJ1-2, with 9 bases matching TRBD1. The germline CDR1 and CDR2 sequences are SEHNR and FQNEAQ (reference sequence). The CDR3 is 15 residues long. J gave up 1 base and V 3 bases, and 3 bases lay outside the gene matches.

The rearrangement links TRBV7-8 to TRBJ2-1, with 14 bases identical to TRBD2. Germline loops: CDR1 SGHVS, CDR2 FQNEAQ. The CDR3 consists of 18 residues. V lost 1 base and J lost 4; bases outside the gene matches: 6. CDR3 region: CASSLVGTSGGLYNEQFF. As DNA, the CDR3 is TGTGCCAGCAGCTTAGTGGGGACTAGCGGGGGCCTATACAATGAGCAGTTCTTC. Variable domain in full (rest from reference TRBV7-8 and TRBJ2-1): GAGVSQSPRYKVAKRGQDVALRCDPISGHVSLFWYQQALGQGPEFLTYFQNEAQLDKSGLPSDRFFAERPEGSVSTLKIQRTQQEDSAVYLCASSLVGTSGGLYNEQFFGPGTRLTVL.

The chain couples TRBV2 to TRBJ1-2; the D is unclear. The V gene lost 2 bases and the J gene lost 7 bases, with 17 bases spanning the gap. The germline CDR1 and CDR2 sequences are SNHLY and FYNNEI. CDR3 size: 15 residues. The CDR3 nucleotides read TGTGCCAGCAGTGAAAAGTTCAGGTTATCTGGTGGCTACACCTTC. Translating gives CASSEKFRLSGGYTF.

V gene TRBV5-1 combines with J gene TRBJ2-5, with D possibly TRBD1 on 6 matching bases. The CDR3 consists of 16 residues. Trimming took off 2 bases at V and 5 bases at J, with 19 bases between the two ends. CDR1 and CDR2 (germline): SGHRS, YFSETQ. This CDR3 is CASSFGGRWGSETQYF. As DNA, the CDR3 is TGCGCCAGCAGCTTTGGGGGCCGCTGGGGAAGCGAGACCCAGTACTTC.

The chain's CDR3 is CASSQDQGGGTEAFF. The CDR3 DNA reads TGCGCCAGCAGCCAAGATCAGGGGGGTGGCACTGAAGCTTTCTTT. This chain joins TRBV4-3 and TRBJ1-1; TRBD1 agrees at 7 bases. The germline V gene encodes CDR1 LGHNA and CDR2 YSLEER. Trimming cost V 0 bases and J 4 bases; bases outside gene matches: 5. This CDR3 has 15 amino acids.

This clone was seen a few times. The V call is TRBV19, the J call TRBJ1-2; TRBD1 matches 8 bases. Trimming took 5 bases from V and 9 from J; bases not matched to a gene: 11. Germline V gives CDR1 LNHDA, CDR2 SQIVND (reference sequence). The CDR3 runs 14 residues. The CDR3 region is CASSFGTGIMSYTF. The CDR3 region has the DNA TGTGCCAGTAGTTTTGGGACAGGCATTATGAGCTACACCTTC.

This clone was picked up a small number of times. The chain couples TRBV19 to TRBJ1-4, with D uncertain. Trimming took off 4 bases at V and 10 bases at J, with 19 bases between the two ends. The CDR3 sequence is 15 residues long. CDR1 LNHDA and CDR2 SQIVND come from the germline V gene (reference sequence). The CDR3, as DNA: TGTGCCAGTAGTACGACGGACGGACTTTTGGGAAAACTGTTTTTT. Its translation is CASSTTDGLLGKLFF.

The chain is built from TRBV4-3 and TRBJ2-1, with D tentatively TRBD1 (6 bases). The CDR3 sequence is 15 residues long. Trimming removed 0 bases from V and 6 bases from J, with 12 bases in between. The germline CDR1 and CDR2 sequences are LGHNA and YSLEER. CDR3 protein: CASSQDLGGGNEQFF. The CDR3 DNA sequence: TGCGCCAGCAGCCAAGATTTAGGGGGTGGCAATGAGCAGTTCTTC.